One and the same sample provided the 16 T cell receptor beta chains below, sequenced in a study of shared clonotypes between healthy human individuals. The protocol was immunoSEQ multiplex PCR, while the TCRdb copy is restricted to in-frame clones and leaves out a portion. The sample contains around 1.1 million clones, around three quarters of which appear only once. Sequenced material: memory CD4+ T cells from PBMCs. Subset reported: CD45RA-negative fraction. These TCRs come from a man aged 18 to 29 in good health. Some clones in this sample may be carry-over from other donors' samples.

The chain uses TRBV28 and TRBJ1-2; 7 nucleotides align to TRBD1. The CDR3 loop spans 14 amino acids. Germline V gives CDR1 MDHEN, CDR2 SYDVKM. Germline trimming cut 6 bases from V and 4 bases from J; bases unmatched to any gene: 8. The CDR3 nucleotides read TGTGCCAGCAGGACCGGGACAGATCTCTATGGCTACACCTTC. This translates into CASRTGTDLYGYTF.

The chain combines TRBV11-2 with TRBJ2-7; D possibly corresponds to TRBD2 (6 bases). Trimming stripped 4 bases from V and 0 bases from J, with 13 bases between. CDR1 is SGHAT, CDR2 FQNNGV, per germline. The CDR3 extends over 15 amino acids. CDR3 sequence: CASSSVAAVSYEQYF. The CDR3 bases are TGTGCCAGCAGCTCTGTAGCGGCCGTCTCCTACGAGCAGTACTTC. Together with reference TRBV11-2 and TRBJ2-7, the CDR3 gives the full variable domain: EAGVAQSPRYKIIEKRQSVAFWCNPISGHATLYWYQQILGQGPKLLIQFQNNGVVDDSQLPKDRFSAERLKGVDSTLKIQPAKLEDSAVYLCASSSVAAVSYEQYFGPGTRLTVT.

This clone was recorded only once. The rearrangement links TRBV20-1 to TRBJ2-7; tentatively, D is TRBD1 or TRBD2 (6 bases each). CDR1 is DFQATT, CDR2 SNEGSKA, per germline (reference sequence). This CDR3 region has 11 residues. The V end was cut by 7 bases, the J end by 2 bases, with 9 bases between. The CDR3 spells CSVGGPYEQYF. CDR3 DNA: TGCAGTGTCGGGGGCCCCTACGAGCAGTACTTC.

V usage is TRBV28 and J usage is TRBJ1-1; D gene uncertain. The germline V gene has CDR1 MDHEN and CDR2 SYDVKM. Trimming removed 8 bases from V and 6 bases from J, with 22 bases in between. The CDR3 has 15 residues. The CDR3 reads CASYSLSGLVAEAFF. In DNA form, the CDR3 reads TGTGCCAGCTACTCATTAAGCGGGTTGGTCGCTGAAGCTTTCTTT.

This chain's CDR3 is CASRDRDSGYGYTF. CDR3 in DNA: TGTGCCAGCAGGGACAGAGACTCGGGATATGGCTACACCTTC. The chain has TRBV6-1 and TRBJ1-2; D perhaps matches TRBD1 (6 bases). This CDR3 comprises 14 residues. CDR1 is MNHNS, CDR2 SASEGT, per germline. The germline V and J ends were trimmed by 6 bases and 5 bases, with 16 bases remaining between them.

Concerning this clone itself: This may be a read error: a much more frequent sequence differs by one nucleotide. This sample includes further DNA sequences coding for the same CDR3. This chain joins TRBV7-2 and TRBJ2-1, with 7 bases that match TRBD1. With 3 bases clipped from V and 5 bases from J, the junction kept 1 base outside the gene matches. The CDR3 spans 13 residues. The germline CDR1 and CDR2 sequences are SGHTA and FQGNSA. The CDR3 reads CASSLGQNNEQFF. CDR3 DNA: TGTGCCAGCAGCTTGGGACAGAACAATGAGCAGTTCTTC.

CDR3 nucleotide sequence: TGTGCCAGCAGCTTGGGGGGTCGGGTGCGGGCCTACGAGCAGTACTTC. It encodes CASSLGGRVRAYEQYF. The J gene is TRBJ2-7, the V gene TRBV5-4, with a tentative D call TRBD2 (5 bases). The CDR3 consists of 16 residues. The germline V gene has CDR1 SGHNT and CDR2 YYREEE (reference sequence). Trimming left V 0 bases short and J 2 bases short, with 15 bases between.

This clone occurred a few times. CDR3 in amino acids: CASSQMSNNQPQHF. In DNA form, the CDR3 reads TGTGCCAGCAGTCAGATGTCAAACAATCAGCCCCAGCATTTT. The chain uses TRBV27 and TRBJ1-5, with D hard to call. Germline V gene sequence: CDR1 MNHEY, CDR2 SMNVEV (reference sequence). Between the trimmed V and J ends, which lost 5 bases and 3 bases, there was a span of 11 bases. The CDR3 is 14 residues long.

As to this clone: Other DNA variants within this sample encode the same CDR3. The V and J genes are TRBV2 and TRBJ2-1, with 10 bases fitting TRBD2. V shed 6 bases, J shed 4 bases, and the junction held 6 bases outside the gene matches. The length of the CDR3 is 15 residues. The germline gives CDR1 SNHLY, CDR2 FYNNEI. CDR3 bases: TGTGCCAGCAGGCCCACTAGCGGGGTTTACAATGAGCAGTTCTTC. It specifies CASRPTSGVYNEQFF.

This sequence joins TRBV29-1 and TRBJ1-1; 8 bases agree with TRBD1. This CDR3 contains 13 residues. Losses at the gene ends were 7 bases for V and 1 base for J; bases not matched to a gene: 5. Germline CDR1 and CDR2: SQVTM and ANQGSEA. Here the CDR3 DNA reads TGCAGCGCATCGGACAGGGCGAACACTGAAGCTTTCTTT. This codes for CSASDRANTEAFF.

This chain joins TRBV30 and TRBJ1-4, with D tentatively TRBD1 (5 bases). V shed 0 bases and J shed 3 bases, with 11 bases lying between them. Germline loops: CDR1 GTSNPN, CDR2 SVGIG (reference sequence). The CDR3 is made up of 15 amino acids. CDR3 in amino acids: CAWSVRVGANEKLFF. The CDR3 DNA reads TGTGCCTGGAGTGTACGTGTAGGGGCTAATGAAAAACTGTTTTTT.

This clone showed up many times. The chain uses TRBV27 and TRBJ2-3; 7 bases are shared with TRBD2. With V trimmed by 10 bases and J by 0 bases, 13 bases remained unmatched. The germline V gene has CDR1 MNHEY and CDR2 SMNVEV (reference sequence). CDR3 length equals 16 residues. As DNA, the CDR3 is TGTGCCACCAACCCACGGGGGGTAGGGAGCACAGATACGCAGTATTTT. This gives the protein CATNPRGVGSTDTQYF.

This rearrangement joins TRBV7-3 to TRBJ2-1; no clear D. Trimming cost V 0 bases and J 6 bases, with 9 bases left between them. From germline, CDR1 is SGHTA and CDR2 FQGTGA. The CDR3 contains 14 residues. The DNA of the CDR3 is TGTGCCAGCAGCTTAACGAGAACTCCCAATGAGCAGTTCTTC. Translating it yields CASSLTRTPNEQFF.

The gene calls are TRBV2 and TRBJ2-1; D is perhaps TRBD2 (6 bases). The CDR3 is 12 residues long. The V gene lost 1 base and the J gene lost 15 bases, with 13 bases spanning the gap. The germline V gene encodes CDR1 SNHLY and CDR2 FYNNEI. The CDR3 here is CASSEEAGRRFF. CDR3 sequence (DNA): TGTGCCAGCAGTGAAGAGGCGGGACGCAGGTTCTTC.

This rearrangement joins TRBV11-2 to TRBJ2-3; a weak D match, TRBD1 (5 bases). Germline V gene lookup returns CDR1 SGHAT and CDR2 FQNNGV. Trimming cost V 3 bases and J 4 bases, with 11 bases left between them. The CDR3 covers 14 residues. CDR3 nucleotide sequence: TGTGCCAGCAGCTTCGGCACAGGCTCAGATACGCAGTATTTT. It encodes CASSFGTGSDTQYF. Filled out from reference TRBV11-2 and TRBJ2-3, the complete variable domain reads EAGVAQSPRYKIIEKRQSVAFWCNPISGHATLYWYQQILGQGPKLLIQFQNNGVVDDSQLPKDRFSAERLKGVDSTLKIQPAKLEDSAVYLCASSFGTGSDTQYFGPGTRLTVL.

The chain joins TRBV5-1 to TRBJ2-5; D is perhaps TRBD2 (5 bases). V shed 3 bases and J shed 1 base, with 10 bases lying between them. Germline CDR1 is SGHRS and CDR2 is YFSETQ. CDR3 length equals 14 residues. For the CDR3, the DNA is TGCGCCAGCAGCTCCGACGGGGTCCAAGAGACCCAGTACTTC. Protein: CASSSDGVQETQYF.